The 20 T cell receptor beta chains given below trace back to one sample, sequenced in a study of OX40 agonist ivuxolimab in advanced cancers. This table comes from immunoSEQ multiplex PCR, and its TCRdb copy is limited to in-frame clones, with some not included. The top ten hold roughly 50% of the sample, which has about 19,000 clones, more than 80% seen once. Specimen: CD4+ or CD8+ T cells sorted from blood, collected in a trial of the OX40 agonist ivuxolimab. These receptor sequences come from an adult with an advanced solid tumor such as melanoma, head and neck, liver or kidney cancer.

The chain's CDR3 is CASRVGAHTQYF. CDR3 nucleotides: TGTGCCAGCAGGGTAGGTGCGCATACGCAGTATTTT. J is TRBJ2-3 and V is TRBV2; D is unclear. The V and J ends lost 6 bases and 7 bases respectively, with 11 bases between them. CDR3 length: 12 residues. The germline CDR1 and CDR2 sequences are SNHLY and FYNNEI.

The rearrangement uses TRBV7-8 and TRBJ2-5, with D unclear. Germline CDR1 SGHVS, CDR2 FQNEAQ. The CDR3 has 15 residues. V was clipped by 6 bases and J by 5 bases, with 19 bases between them. In nucleotides, the CDR3 is TGTGCCAGCAGTCCCCGGATCGGTCGGGTGGAGACCCAGTACTTC. Protein product: CASSPRIGRVETQYF.

The chain has TRBV19 and TRBJ2-1, with D possibly being TRBD1 (5 bases). V dropped 8 bases and J dropped 1 base, with 12 bases sitting between them. Germline V lookup: CDR1 LNHDA, CDR2 SQIVND (reference sequence). CDR3 length: 14 residues. CDR3 region: CASSYPGSYNEQFF. The DNA of the CDR3 is TGTGCCAGTTCGTATCCAGGGTCCTACAATGAGCAGTTCTTC. The variable domain in full, with the rest retrieved from reference TRBV19 and TRBJ2-1, is DGGITQSPKYLFRKEGQNVTLSCEQNLNHDAMYWYRQDPGQGLRLIYYSQIVNDFQKGDIAEGYSVSREKKESFPLTVTSAQKNPTAFYLCASSYPGSYNEQFFGPGTRLTVL.

The CDR3 nucleotides are TGTGCCAGCAGCCGCGGGGGGGTCGGCTCTGGAAACACCATATATTTT. Translating gives CASSRGGVGSGNTIYF. This chain links TRBV6-6 with TRBJ1-3; a weak D match, TRBD1 (5 bases). V dropped 6 bases and J dropped 0 bases, with 15 bases sitting between them. This CDR3 is built from 16 residues. Germline CDR1 MNHNY, CDR2 SVGAGI (reference sequence).

This clone was counted only a few times. This chain connects TRBV7-9 to TRBJ2-7; 9 positions agree with TRBD2. The length of the CDR3 is 14 residues. V lost 4 bases to trimming and J lost 2 bases; unmatched junction nucleotides: 3. Germline loops: CDR1 SEHNR, CDR2 FQNEAQ (reference sequence). DNA of the CDR3: TGTGCCAGCAGCTCCGGGACTAGCACCTACGAGCAGTACTTC. Residues: CASSSGTSTYEQYF.

The table lists this clone with a count of one. The chain couples TRBV4-2 to TRBJ2-3; D unclear. CDR3 length equals 14 residues. Germline V lookup: CDR1 LGHNA, CDR2 YNFKEQ. The ends were cut back, 4 bases at V and 2 bases at J, with 10 bases in the middle. The CDR3 reads CASSLGVHTDTQYF. The CDR3, as DNA: TGTGCCAGCAGCCTTGGGGTACACACAGATACGCAGTATTTT.

This clone showed up just once. V gene TRBV27 combines with J gene TRBJ1-1, with 8 bases aligning to TRBD1. With V trimmed by 6 bases and J by 3 bases, 9 bases remained unmatched. This CDR3 has 15 amino acids. Looked up from germline, CDR1 is MNHEY and CDR2 is SMNVEV (reference sequence). The CDR3 region has the DNA TGTGCCAGCAGCCCTTCCCCGACAGGGGACACTGAAGCTTTCTTT. This translates into CASSPSPTGDTEAFF.

The V gene is TRBV30, the J gene TRBJ2-2; no firm D call. The CDR3 length is 11 residues. CDR1 GTSNPN and CDR2 SVGIG come from the germline V gene (reference sequence). The V end was cut by 4 bases, the J end by 7 bases, with 7 bases between. Written as DNA, the CDR3 is TGTGCCTGGAACGTCGGCGGGGAGCTGTTTTTT. Translating gives CAWNVGGELFF.

The CDR3 DNA follows: TGTGCCAGCAGTTCCCGCCCGGTAGCGGGGGGGCCTGGTGAGCAGTTCTTC. The encoded protein is CASSSRPVAGGPGEQFF. This sequence joins TRBV27 and TRBJ2-1, with 11 nucleotides matching TRBD2. This CDR3 spans 17 amino acids. In germline, CDR1 is MNHEY, CDR2 SMNVEV (reference sequence). V gave up 4 bases and J gave up 9 bases; unmatched junction bases: 14.

The chain joins TRBV9 to TRBJ1-2; no reliable D call. Trimming left V 4 bases short and J 3 bases short, with 16 bases between. Per the germline V gene, CDR1 is SGDLS and CDR2 is YYNGEE. There are 15 residues in the CDR3. The CDR3 sequence is CASSINSGPYYGYTF. In nucleotides, the CDR3 is TGTGCCAGCAGCATTAACTCCGGGCCTTACTATGGCTACACCTTC. Filled out from reference TRBV9 and TRBJ1-2, the complete variable domain reads DSGVTQTPKHLITATGQRVTLRCSPRSGDLSVYWYQQSLDQGLQFLIQYYNGEERAKGNILERFSAQQFPDLHSELNLSSLELGDSALYFCASSINSGPYYGYTFGSGTRLTVV.

The gene calls are TRBV4-1 and TRBJ2-7; the D gene is possibly TRBD1 (5 bases). Germline V lookup: CDR1 MGHRA, CDR2 YSYEKL. The CDR3 is made up of 13 amino acids. The V end lost 0 bases, the J end lost 6 bases, and 9 bases lay between the germline ends. DNA for the CDR3: TGCGCCAGCAGCCAAGAAAGCAGGGCCGAGCAGTACTTC. Translating it yields CASSQESRAEQYF.

Only one count was recorded for this clone. The rearrangement uses TRBV23-1 and TRBJ1-2; D perhaps matches TRBD1 (6 bases). TRBV23-1 is filed as an ORF, its function uncertain. V shed 3 bases and J shed 5 bases, with 16 bases lying between them. The CDR3 runs 15 residues. The CDR3 loop reads CASSQNSGDWYGYTF. The DNA of the CDR3 is TGCGCCAGCAGTCAGAATTCAGGGGATTGGTATGGCTACACCTTC.

The rearrangement joins TRBV28 to TRBJ2-1; possible D gene TRBD2, 5 bases. V was trimmed by 3 bases and J by 4 bases, leaving 16 bases between them. Germline V gene lookup returns CDR1 MDHEN and CDR2 SYDVKM. This CDR3 has 16 amino acids. The CDR3 loop reads CASSFLSGSGYNEQFF. The CDR3 coding sequence is TGTGCCAGCAGTTTTCTATCGGGATCCGGGTACAATGAGCAGTTCTTC. Supplemented by reference TRBV28 and TRBJ2-1, the full variable domain reads DVKVTQSSRYLVKRTGEKVFLECVQDMDHENMFWYRQDPGLGLRLIYFSYDVKMKEKGDIPEGYSVSREKKERFSLILESASTNQTSMYLCASSFLSGSGYNEQFFGPGTRLTVL.

Concerning this clone itself: A single base separates this from a much larger clone, so it may be a read error. The rearrangement links TRBV10-3 to TRBJ2-5, with 12 bases identical to TRBD2. V lost 4 bases to trimming and J lost 5 bases; unmatched junction nucleotides: 5. The CDR3 runs to 15 residues. Germline V gene sequence: CDR1 ENHRY, CDR2 SYGVKD. Here the CDR3 reads CAISVAGTSGETQYF. The CDR3 DNA follows: TGTGCCATCAGTGTGGCCGGGACTAGCGGGGAGACCCAGTACTTC.

The chain recombines TRBV14 with TRBJ2-7, with D hard to call. Germline-derived CDR1 and CDR2 are SGHDN and FVKESK. The length of the CDR3 is 12 residues. Trimming removed 8 bases at V and 2 bases at J, with 10 bases between. CDR3 nucleotide sequence: TGTGCCAGCGGCCCAGCAGCCTACGAGCAGTACTTC. Amino acid sequence: CASGPAAYEQYF.

The V and J genes are TRBV5-4 and TRBJ2-7; D remains unclear. The CDR3 spans 14 residues. CDR1 is SGHNT, CDR2 YYREEE, per germline (reference sequence). Trimming cost V 9 bases and J 2 bases, with 18 bases left between them. The CDR3 loop reads CATPPTFQPYEQYF. CDR3 DNA sequence: TGTGCCACCCCCCCCACTTTTCAACCCTACGAGCAGTACTTC.

V gene TRBV6-9 combines with J gene TRBJ2-3; the D is unclear. The CDR3 has 11 amino acids. The germline CDR1 and CDR2 sequences are MNHGY and SVAAGI. With 6 bases removed from V and 4 bases from J, the gap between germline ends came to 5 bases. In nucleotides, the CDR3 is TGTGCCAGCAGCCATTCAGATACGCAGTATTTT. Translating it yields CASSHSDTQYF.

V usage is TRBV28 and J usage is TRBJ2-1; perhaps TRBD1 as D (6 bases). The germline V and J ends were trimmed by 1 base and 9 bases, with 10 bases remaining between them. Germline CDR1 reads MDHEN; CDR2 reads SYDVKM. The CDR3 extends over 13 amino acids. CDR3 region: CASSLFRGGEQFF. CDR3 coding DNA: TGTGCCAGCAGTTTATTTCGAGGGGGTGAGCAGTTCTTC.

The chain employs TRBV9 and TRBJ1-1; no clear D. The CDR3 sequence is 15 residues long. Germline CDR1 reads SGDLS; CDR2 reads YYNGEE. Trimming left V 0 bases short and J 1 base short, with 10 bases between. Here the CDR3 DNA reads TGTGCCAGCAGCGTAGAAGGACTCGAGAACACTGAAGCTTTCTTT. Its translation: CASSVEGLENTEAFF.

A single count supports this clone. V usage is TRBV4-1 and J usage is TRBJ2-7; a weak D match, TRBD1 (6 bases). The CDR3 extends over 16 amino acids. Germline CDR1 and CDR2: MGHRA and YSYEKL. V lost 0 bases, J lost 5 bases, and 17 bases lay in between. The CDR3 bases are TGCGCCAGCAGCCAAGATTTCGGGACAATGACCAACGAGCAGTACTTC. It is translated as CASSQDFGTMTNEQYF.